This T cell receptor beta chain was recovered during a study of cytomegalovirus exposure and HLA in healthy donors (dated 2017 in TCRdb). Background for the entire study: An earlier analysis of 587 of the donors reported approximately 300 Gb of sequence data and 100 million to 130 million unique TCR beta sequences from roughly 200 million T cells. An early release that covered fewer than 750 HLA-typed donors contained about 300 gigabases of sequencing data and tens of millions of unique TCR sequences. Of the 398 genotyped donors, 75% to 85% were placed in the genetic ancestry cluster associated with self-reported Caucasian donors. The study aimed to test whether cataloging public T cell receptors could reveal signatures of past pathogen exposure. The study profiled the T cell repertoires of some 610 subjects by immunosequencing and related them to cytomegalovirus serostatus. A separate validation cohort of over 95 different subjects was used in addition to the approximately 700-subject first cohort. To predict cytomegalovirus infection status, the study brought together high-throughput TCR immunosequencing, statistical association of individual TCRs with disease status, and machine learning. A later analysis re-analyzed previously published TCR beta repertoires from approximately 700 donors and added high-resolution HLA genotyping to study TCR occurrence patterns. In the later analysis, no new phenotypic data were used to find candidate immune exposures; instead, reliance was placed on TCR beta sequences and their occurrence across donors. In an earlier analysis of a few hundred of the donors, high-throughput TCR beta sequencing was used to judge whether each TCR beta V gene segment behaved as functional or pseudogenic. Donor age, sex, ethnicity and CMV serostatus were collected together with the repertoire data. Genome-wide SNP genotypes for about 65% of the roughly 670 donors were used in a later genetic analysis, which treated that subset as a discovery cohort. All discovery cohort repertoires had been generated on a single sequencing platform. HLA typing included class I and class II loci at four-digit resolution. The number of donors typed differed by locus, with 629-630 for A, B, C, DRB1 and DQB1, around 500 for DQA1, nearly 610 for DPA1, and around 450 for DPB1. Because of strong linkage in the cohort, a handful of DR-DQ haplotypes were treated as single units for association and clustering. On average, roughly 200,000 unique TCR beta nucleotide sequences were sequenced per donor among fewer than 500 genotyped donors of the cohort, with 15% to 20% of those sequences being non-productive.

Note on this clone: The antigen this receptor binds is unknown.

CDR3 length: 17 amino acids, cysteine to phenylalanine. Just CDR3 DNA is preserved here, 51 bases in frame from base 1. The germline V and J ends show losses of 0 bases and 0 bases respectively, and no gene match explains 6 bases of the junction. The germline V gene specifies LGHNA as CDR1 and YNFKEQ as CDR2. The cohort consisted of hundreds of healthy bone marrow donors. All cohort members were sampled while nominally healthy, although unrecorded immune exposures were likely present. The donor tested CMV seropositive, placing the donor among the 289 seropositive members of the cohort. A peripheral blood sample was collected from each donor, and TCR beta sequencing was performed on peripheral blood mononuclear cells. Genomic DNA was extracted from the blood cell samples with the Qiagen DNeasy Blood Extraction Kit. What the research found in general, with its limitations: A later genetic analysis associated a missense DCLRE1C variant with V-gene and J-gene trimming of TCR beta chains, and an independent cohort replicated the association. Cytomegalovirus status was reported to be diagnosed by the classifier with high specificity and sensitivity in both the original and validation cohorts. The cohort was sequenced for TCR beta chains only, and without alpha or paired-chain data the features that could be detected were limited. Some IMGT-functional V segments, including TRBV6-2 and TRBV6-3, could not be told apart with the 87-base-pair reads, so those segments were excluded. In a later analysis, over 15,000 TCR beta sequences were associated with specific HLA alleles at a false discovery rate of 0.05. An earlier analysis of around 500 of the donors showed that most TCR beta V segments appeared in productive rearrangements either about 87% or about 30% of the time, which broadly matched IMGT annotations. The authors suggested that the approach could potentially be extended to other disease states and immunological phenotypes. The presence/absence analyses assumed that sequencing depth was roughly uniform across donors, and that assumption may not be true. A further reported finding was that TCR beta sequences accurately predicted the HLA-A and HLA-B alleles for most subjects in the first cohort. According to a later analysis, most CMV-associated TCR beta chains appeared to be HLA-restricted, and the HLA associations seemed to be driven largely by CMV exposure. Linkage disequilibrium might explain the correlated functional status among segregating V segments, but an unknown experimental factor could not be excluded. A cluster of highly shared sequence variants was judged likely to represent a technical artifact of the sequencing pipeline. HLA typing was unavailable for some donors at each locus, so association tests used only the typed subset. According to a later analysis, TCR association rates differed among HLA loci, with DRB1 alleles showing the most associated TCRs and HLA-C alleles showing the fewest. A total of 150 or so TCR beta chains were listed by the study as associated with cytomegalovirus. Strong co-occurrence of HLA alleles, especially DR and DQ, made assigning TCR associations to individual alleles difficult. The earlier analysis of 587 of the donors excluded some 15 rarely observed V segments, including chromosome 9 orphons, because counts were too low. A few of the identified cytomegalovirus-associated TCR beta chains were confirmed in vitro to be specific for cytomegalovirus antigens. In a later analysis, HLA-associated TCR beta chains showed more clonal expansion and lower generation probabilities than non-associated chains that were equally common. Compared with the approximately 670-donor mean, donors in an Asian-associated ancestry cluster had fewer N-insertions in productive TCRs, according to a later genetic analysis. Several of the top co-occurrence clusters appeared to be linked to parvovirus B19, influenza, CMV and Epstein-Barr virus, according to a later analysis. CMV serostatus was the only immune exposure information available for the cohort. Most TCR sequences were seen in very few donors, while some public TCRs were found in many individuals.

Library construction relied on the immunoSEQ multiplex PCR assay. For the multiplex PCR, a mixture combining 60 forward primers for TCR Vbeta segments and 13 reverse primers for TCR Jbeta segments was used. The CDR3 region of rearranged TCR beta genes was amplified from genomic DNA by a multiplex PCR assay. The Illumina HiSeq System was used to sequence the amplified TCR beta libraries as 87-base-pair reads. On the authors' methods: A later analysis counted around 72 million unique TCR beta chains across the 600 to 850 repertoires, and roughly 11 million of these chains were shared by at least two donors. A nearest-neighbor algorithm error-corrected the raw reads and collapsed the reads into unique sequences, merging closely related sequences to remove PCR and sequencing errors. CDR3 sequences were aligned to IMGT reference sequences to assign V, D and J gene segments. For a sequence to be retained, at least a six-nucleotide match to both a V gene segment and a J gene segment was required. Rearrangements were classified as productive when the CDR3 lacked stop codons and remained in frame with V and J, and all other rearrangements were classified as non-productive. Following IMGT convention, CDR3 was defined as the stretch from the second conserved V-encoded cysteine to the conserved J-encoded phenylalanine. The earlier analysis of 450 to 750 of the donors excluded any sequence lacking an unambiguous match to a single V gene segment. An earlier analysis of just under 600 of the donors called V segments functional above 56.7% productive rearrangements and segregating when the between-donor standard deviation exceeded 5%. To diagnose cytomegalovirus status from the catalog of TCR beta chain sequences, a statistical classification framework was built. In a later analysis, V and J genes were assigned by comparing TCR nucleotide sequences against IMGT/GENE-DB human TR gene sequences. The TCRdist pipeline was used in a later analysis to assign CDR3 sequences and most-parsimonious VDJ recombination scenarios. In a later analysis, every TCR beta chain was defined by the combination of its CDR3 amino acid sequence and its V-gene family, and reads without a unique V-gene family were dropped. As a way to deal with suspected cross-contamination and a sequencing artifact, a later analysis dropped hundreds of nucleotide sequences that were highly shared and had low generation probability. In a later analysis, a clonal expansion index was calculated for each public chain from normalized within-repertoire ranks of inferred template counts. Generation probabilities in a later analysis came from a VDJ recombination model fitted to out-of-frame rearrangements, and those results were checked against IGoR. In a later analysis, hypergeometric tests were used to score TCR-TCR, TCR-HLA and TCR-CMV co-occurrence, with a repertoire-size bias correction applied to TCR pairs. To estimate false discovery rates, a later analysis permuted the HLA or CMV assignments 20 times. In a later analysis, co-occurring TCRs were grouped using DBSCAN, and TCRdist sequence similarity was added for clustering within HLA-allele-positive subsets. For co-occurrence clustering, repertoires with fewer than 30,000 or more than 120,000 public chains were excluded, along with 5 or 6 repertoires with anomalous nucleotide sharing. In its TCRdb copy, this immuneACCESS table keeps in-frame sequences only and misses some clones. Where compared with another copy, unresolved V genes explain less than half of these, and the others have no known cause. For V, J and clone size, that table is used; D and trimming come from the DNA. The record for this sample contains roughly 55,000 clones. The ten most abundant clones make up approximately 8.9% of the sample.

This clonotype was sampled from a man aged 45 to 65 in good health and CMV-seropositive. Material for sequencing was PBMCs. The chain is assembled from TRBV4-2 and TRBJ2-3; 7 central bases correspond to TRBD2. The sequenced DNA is TGTGCCAGCAGCCAAGATGGGGGGGGAAGGAGCACAGATACGCAGTATTTT. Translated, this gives CASSQDGGGRSTDTQYF.